This T cell receptor (beta chain) was sequenced for a study of T cells expressing NK-cell markers. Background on the study: From sorted CD3+CD56+NKG2C+, CD3+CD56+NKG2C- and CD3+CD56-NKG2C+ T cells came the TCR beta repertoires.

TCR beta cDNA was generated via 5'RACE template switching incorporating UMIs. From its re-call of the 5' RACE reads, TCRdb lists each CDR3 protein once, without DNA. This sample's table reports about 460,000 distinct CDR3 sequences. Worth noting for this clonotype: Its specificity is unknown.

CDR1 is MGHRA and CDR2 is YSYEKL in the germline V gene. CDR3 length: 19 residues. Study results and caveats: The CD3+CD56-NKG2C+ fraction was also led by these clonotypes in a few donors. There remained a lack of clarity about HCMV specificity of expanded NKG2C+ T cell clones.

Material for sequencing was blood T cells: a sorted CD56 or NKG2C T cell subset, CD4+ or CD8+ T cells, or bulk PBMC T cells (not recorded which). V gene TRBV4-1 combines with J gene TRBJ2-5; the TCRdb D gene call, TRBD2, has no DNA to confirm it. The TCR comes from a woman between 45 and 60 years old in good health. The CDR3 protein is CASSQDRGTSGRRGETQYF.